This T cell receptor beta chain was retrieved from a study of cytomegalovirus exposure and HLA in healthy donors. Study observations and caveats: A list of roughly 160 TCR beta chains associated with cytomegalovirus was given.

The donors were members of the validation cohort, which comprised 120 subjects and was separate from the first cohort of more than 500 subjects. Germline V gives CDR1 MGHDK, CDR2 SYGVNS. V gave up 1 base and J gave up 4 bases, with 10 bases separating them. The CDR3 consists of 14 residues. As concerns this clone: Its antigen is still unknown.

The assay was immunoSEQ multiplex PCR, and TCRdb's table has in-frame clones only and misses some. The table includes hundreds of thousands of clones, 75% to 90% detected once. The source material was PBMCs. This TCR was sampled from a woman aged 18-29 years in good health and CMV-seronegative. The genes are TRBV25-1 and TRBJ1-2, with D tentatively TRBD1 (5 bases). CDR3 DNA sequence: TGTGCCAGCAGTGAATGGCAGGGAGGCTATGGCTACACCTTC. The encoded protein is CASSEWQGGYGYTF.